These 5 T cell receptor beta chains came from one sample sequenced in a study of cytomegalovirus exposure and HLA in healthy donors. The PCR was carried out with 60 Vbeta primers and 13 Jbeta primers. Assay used: immunoSEQ multiplex PCR; TCRdb lists only in-frame clones, some missing. Here the sample spans just over 150,000 clones, over 75% being singletons. Sequencing input: PBMCs. These receptors came from a woman aged 50 to 65 in good health and CMV-seropositive.

This clone is a singleton in its sample. The rearrangement uses TRBV4-3 and TRBJ2-5; tentative D call: TRBD2 (6 bases). CDR3 length: 15 amino acids. Germline values: CDR1 LGHNA, CDR2 YSLEER. V gave up 4 bases and J gave up 3 bases, with 15 bases separating them. For the CDR3, the DNA is TGCGCCAGCAGCCTTACCTTATGGGAGGAAGAGACCCAGTACTTC. This translates into CASSLTLWEEETQYF.

This sequence joins TRBV7-9 and TRBJ2-5; D is uncertain. The V gene's germline CDR1 is SEHNR and CDR2 FQNEAQ (reference sequence). Trimming left V 5 bases short and J 3 bases short, with 10 bases between. This CDR3 region has 13 residues. The CDR3 loop is CASSTWSEETQYF. The CDR3 DNA reads as TGTGCCAGCAGCACATGGAGTGAAGAGACCCAGTACTTC. The variable domain in full, completed from reference TRBV7-9 and TRBJ2-5, reads DTGVSQNPRHKITKRGQNVTFRCDPISEHNRLYWYRQTLGQGPEFLTYFQNEAQLEKSRLLSDRFSAERPKGSFSTLEIQRTEQGDSAMYLCASSTWSEETQYFGPGTRLLVL.

This clone was counted once. The V gene is TRBV4-2, the J gene TRBJ2-1; 12 bases are shared with TRBD2. Trimming at V came to 4 bases and at J to 4 bases, leaving 5 bases not matched to a gene. CDR1 and CDR2 (germline): LGHNA, YNFKEQ. The CDR3 extends over 16 amino acids. In DNA, the CDR3 is TGTGCCAGCAGCCCTCGACTAGCGGGGGTATACAATGAGCAGTTCTTC. Amino acids: CASSPRLAGVYNEQFF.

This clone came up a few times. J is TRBJ2-5 and V is TRBV6-1; TRBD2 aligns across 7 bases. CDR1 MNHNS and CDR2 SASEGT come from the germline V gene. CDR3 length: 13 amino acids. The ends lost 2 bases at V and 11 bases at J; junction bases unmatched: 8. The CDR3 protein is CASSERDGREQYF. The CDR3 nucleotides read TGTGCCAGCAGTGAACGGGATGGGAGGGAGCAGTACTTC.

The chain joins TRBV2 to TRBJ1-5; weak D call: TRBD1 (6 bases). This CDR3 has 15 amino acids. Deletions cut 6 bases from V and 0 bases from J, with 12 bases between. Per germline, CDR1 SNHLY and CDR2 FYNNEI. The CDR3 protein is CASSKGQGSNQPQHF. The DNA of the CDR3 is TGTGCCAGCAGCAAGGGACAAGGTAGCAATCAGCCCCAGCATTTT.